This TCR beta chain is from a study of blood T cells in healthy people across ages. A second PCR of roughly 7 to 11 cycles used a sample-barcoded 5' primer and a J-beta primer mix. Using its own MiXCR run on the 5' RACE reads, TCRdb lists one record per CDR3 protein. The sample contains 1,500,000 or so distinct CDR3 sequences, around 40% of which appear only once. CDR3 length: 15 residues. Germline CDR1 and CDR2: SGHKS and YYEKEE (reference sequence). As concerns this clonotype: An end of the junction differs from the germline gene, which may be a read error.

The specimen was blood. The receptor was derived from a woman aged 18-35 years in good health. V gene TRBV5-5 combines with J gene TRBJ2-5; 9 nucleotides match TRBD1. The DNA of the CDR3 is TGTGCCAGCAGCACGACAGGGGGGCACCAAGAGACCCAGGACTTC. As protein: CASSTTGGHQETQDF.